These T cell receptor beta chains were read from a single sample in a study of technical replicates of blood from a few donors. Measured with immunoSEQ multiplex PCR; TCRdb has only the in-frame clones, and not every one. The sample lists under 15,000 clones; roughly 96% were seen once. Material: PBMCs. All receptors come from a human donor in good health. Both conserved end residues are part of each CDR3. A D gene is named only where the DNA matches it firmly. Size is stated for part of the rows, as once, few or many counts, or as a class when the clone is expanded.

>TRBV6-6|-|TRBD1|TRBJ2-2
CASRTGSAGELFF
TGTGCCAGCAGGACAGGGTCGGCCGGGGAGCTGTTTTTT
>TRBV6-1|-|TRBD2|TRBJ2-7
CASGRESTYEQYF
TGTGCCAGCGGGCGGGAGTCGACCTACGAGCAGTACTTC
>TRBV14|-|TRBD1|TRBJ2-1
CASSQDWTGGGMRNEQFF
TGTGCCAGCAGCCAAGACTGGACAGGGGGCGGAATGAGGAATGAGCAGTTCTTC
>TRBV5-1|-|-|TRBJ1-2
CASSPSGGSGYTF
TGCGCCAGCAGCCCCTCGGGGGGCTCTGGCTACACCTTC
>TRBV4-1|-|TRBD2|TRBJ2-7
CASSQLDLGLAAPEQYF
TGCGCCAGCAGCCAACTAGATTTAGGACTAGCGGCCCCCGAGCAGTACTTC
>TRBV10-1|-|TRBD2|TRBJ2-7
CASRTSGSGEQYF
TGCGCCAGCCGGACTAGCGGGAGCGGCGAGCAGTACTTC
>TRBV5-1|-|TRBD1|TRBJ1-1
CASSLVPGTGDSYTEAFF
TGCGCCAGCAGCTTGGTGCCCGGGACAGGGGATTCGTACACTGAAGCTTTCTTT
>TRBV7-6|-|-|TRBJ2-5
CASSPGETQYF
TGTGCCAGCAGCCCAGGGGAGACCCAGTACTTC
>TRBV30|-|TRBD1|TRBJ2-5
CAWSPMTGVQETQYF
TGTGCCTGGAGTCCCATGACAGGGGTCCAAGAGACCCAGTACTTC
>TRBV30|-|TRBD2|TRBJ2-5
CAWSVLGLAGEETQYF
TGTGCCTGGAGTGTACTGGGACTAGCGGGAGAAGAGACCCAGTACTTC
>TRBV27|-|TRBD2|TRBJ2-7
CASSSRNSTSGRAYEQYF
TGTGCCAGCAGTTCCAGAAACTCGACTAGCGGGAGGGCCTACGAGCAGTACTTC
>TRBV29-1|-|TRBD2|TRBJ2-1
CSVEVIAGGHEQFF
TGCAGCGTTGAAGTAATAGCGGGAGGCCATGAGCAGTTCTTC
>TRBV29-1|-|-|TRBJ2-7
CSVLTGSLYEQYF
TGCAGCGTTCTCACAGGGTCTTTATACGAGCAGTACTTC
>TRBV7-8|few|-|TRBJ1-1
CASSLVEGINTEAFF
TGTGCCAGCAGCTTAGTGGAGGGAATCAACACTGAAGCTTTCTTT
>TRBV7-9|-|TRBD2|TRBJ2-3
CASSFASGSFATQYF
TGTGCCAGCAGCTTCGCTAGCGGGAGTTTTGCTACGCAGTATTTT
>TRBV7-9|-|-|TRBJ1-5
CASSSNSGNQPQHF
TGTGCCAGCAGCTCGAATAGCGGCAATCAGCCCCAGCATTTT
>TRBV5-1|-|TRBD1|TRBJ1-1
CASSATLQGGTTEAFF
TGCGCCAGCAGCGCGACGCTACAGGGGGGGACAACTGAAGCTTTCTTT
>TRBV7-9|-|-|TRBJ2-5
CASSPGRAQETQYF
TGTGCCAGCAGCCCCGGGAGAGCCCAAGAGACCCAGTACTTC
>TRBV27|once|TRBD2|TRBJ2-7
CASSLSEAGGPGEQYF
TGTGCCAGCAGTTTATCGGAAGCGGGAGGGCCGGGGGAGCAGTACTTC
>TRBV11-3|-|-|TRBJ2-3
CASSSGVGGLFSDTQYF
TGTGCCAGCAGCTCCGGGGTGGGGGGGCTGTTCTCAGATACGCAGTATTTT
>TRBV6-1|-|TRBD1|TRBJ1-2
CASSERGQSAGYTF
TGTGCCAGCAGTGAGCGGGGACAGTCTGCGGGCTACACCTTC
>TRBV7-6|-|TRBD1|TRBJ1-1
CASSYWTGTNTEAFF
TGTGCCAGCAGTTATTGGACAGGAACGAACACTGAAGCTTTCTTT
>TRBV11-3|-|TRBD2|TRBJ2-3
CASSKGLAGVGNTQYF
TGTGCCAGCAGCAAAGGACTAGCGGGAGTTGGAAATACGCAGTATTTT
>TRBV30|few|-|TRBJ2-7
CAWSVTVSKQYF
TGTGCCTGGAGTGTAACGGTCTCGAAGCAGTACTTC
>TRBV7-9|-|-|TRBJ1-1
CASIRQAMNTEAFF
TGTGCCAGCATCCGACAGGCTATGAACACTGAAGCTTTCTTT
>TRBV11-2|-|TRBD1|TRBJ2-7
CASSQGGGGGTGAYEQYF
TGTGCCAGCAGCCAAGGAGGAGGTGGCGGGACAGGGGCCTACGAGCAGTACTTC
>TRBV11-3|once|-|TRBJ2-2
CASSPGNPNTGELFF
TGTGCCAGCAGCCCCGGGAACCCAAACACCGGGGAGCTGTTTTTT
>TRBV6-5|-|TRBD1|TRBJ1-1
CASSPGTGATEAFF
TGTGCCAGCAGTCCCGGGACAGGGGCTACTGAAGCTTTCTTT
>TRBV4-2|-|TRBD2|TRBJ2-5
CASSPSLPEVLAGSETQYF
TGTGCCAGCAGCCCAAGTCTCCCCGAGGTGCTAGCGGGATCAGAGACCCAGTACTTC
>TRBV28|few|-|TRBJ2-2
CASSLGTPAGELFF
TGTGCCAGCAGTTTAGGCACGCCAGCCGGGGAGCTGTTTTTT
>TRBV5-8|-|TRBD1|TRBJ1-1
CASSTYRGGTEAFF
TGTGCCAGCAGCACTTACAGGGGTGGGACTGAAGCTTTCTTT